A selection of T cell receptor beta chains follows, all from one sample in a study of blood T cell repertoires in COVID-19. Profiling relied on immunoSEQ multiplex PCR, and the TCRdb table lists in-frame clones only, not all of them. The sample has more than 200,000 clones; roughly 88% are singletons. The material sequenced was peripheral blood. These receptors all come from a woman aged 40 to 55 who had recovered from COVID-19. The CDR3 runs from the conserved cysteine through the conserved F or W. The D gene is left open where the match is weak. Clone size is not always given. Where it is, it says once, few, many or a class for expanded clones.

NA,TRBJ1-3,NA,TRBV28,CASTLTGSGNTIYF,TGTGCCAGCACACTAACAGGCTCTGGAAACACCATATATTTT
NA,TRBJ2-5,NA,TRBV4-1,CASSVGATVQETQYF,TGCGCCAGCTCCGTAGGGGCCACCGTCCAAGAGACCCAGTACTTC
TRBD1,TRBJ1-2,NA,TRBV19,CASSISHPQGAYYGYTF,TGTGCCAGTAGTATATCCCATCCACAGGGGGCTTACTATGGCTACACCTTC
NA,TRBJ1-3,NA,TRBV27,CASSPRRMVGNTIYF,TGTGCCAGCAGTCCGAGGCGCATGGTGGGAAACACCATATATTTT
TRBD1,TRBJ1-3,NA,TRBV18,CASSPTTGSSGNTIYF,TGTGCCAGCTCACCGACGACAGGGAGCTCTGGAAACACCATATATTTT
TRBD1,TRBJ2-1,NA,TRBV5-1,CASSFQGDSYNEQFF,TGCGCCAGCAGCTTTCAGGGGGACTCCTACAATGAGCAGTTCTTC
TRBD1,TRBJ1-3,NA,TRBV6-6,CASSKQGGSGNTIYF,TGTGCCAGCAGCAAACAGGGGGGCTCTGGAAACACCATATATTTT
NA,TRBJ2-1,NA,TRBV24-1,CATSDPDYRGDGEQFF,TGTGCCACCAGTGATCCAGACTACCGGGGTGATGGTGAGCAGTTCTTC
NA,TRBJ1-5,NA,TRBV28,CASTLGGNQPQHF,TGTGCCAGCACCCTCGGAGGTAATCAGCCCCAGCATTTT
NA,TRBJ2-7,NA,TRBV5-5,CASSSQGLPYEQYF,TGTGCCAGCAGCTCACAGGGCCTCCCCTACGAGCAGTACTTC
NA,TRBJ1-6,NA,TRBV27,CASSFNARFLTGNSPLHF,TGTGCCAGCAGTTTTAACGCTAGATTTCTAACTGGGAATTCACCCCTCCACTTT
NA,TRBJ1-2,once,TRBV7-2,CASSLETGFGYTF,TGTGCCAGCAGCTTAGAAACGGGATTCGGCTACACCTTC
NA,TRBJ1-2,NA,TRBV28,CASSFEYGYTF,TGTGCCAGCAGTTTCGAGTATGGCTACACCTTC
NA,TRBJ1-2,NA,TRBV11-2,CASSPGEGFMGANYGYTF,TGTGCCAGCAGCCCAGGGGAGGGGTTCATGGGCGCTAACTATGGCTACACCTTC
TRBD2,TRBJ2-2,NA,TRBV28,CASSLLAGNTGELFF,TGTGCCAGCAGTTTACTAGCGGGGAACACCGGGGAGCTGTTTTTT
TRBD1,TRBJ1-5,NA,TRBV7-8,CASSSLTGEDQPQHF,TGTGCCAGCAGCTCCCTGACAGGGGAAGATCAGCCCCAGCATTTT
TRBD1,TRBJ2-2,once,TRBV18,CASSPPSGTGVTGELFF,TGTGCCAGCTCACCACCGTCCGGGACAGGGGTAACCGGGGAGCTGTTTTTT
NA,TRBJ2-1,NA,TRBV9,CASSVVPDFLGGGEQFF,TGTGCCAGCAGCGTAGTCCCCGACTTTTTAGGAGGTGGTGAGCAGTTCTTC
NA,TRBJ1-6,NA,TRBV11-2,CASTRGSSYNSPLHF,TGTGCCAGCACAAGAGGGAGCTCCTATAATTCACCCCTCCACTTT
TRBD2,TRBJ2-2,NA,TRBV2,CASTGTSGILTGELFF,TGTGCCAGCACCGGGACTAGCGGGATCTTGACCGGGGAGCTGTTTTTT
NA,TRBJ2-3,NA,TRBV7-9,CANHGYGSSDTQYF,TGTGCCAACCACGGGTACGGGTCTTCAGATACGCAGTATTTT
TRBD2,TRBJ2-3,NA,TRBV25-1,CASNKRAGGGDTQYF,TGTGCCAGCAACAAACGGGCGGGAGGAGGAGATACGCAGTATTTT
NA,TRBJ1-2,once,TRBV12-5,CASGSNRVGYGYTF,TGTGCTAGTGGTTCGAACAGGGTCGGCTATGGCTACACCTTC
NA,TRBJ1-2,NA,TRBV9,CASSVASRGTEGYTF,TGTGCCAGCAGCGTAGCTTCGCGGGGGACGGAGGGCTACACCTTC
NA,TRBJ2-7,NA,TRBV21-1,CASKRTGGNYEQYF,TGTGCCAGCAAGAGGACAGGGGGGAACTACGAGCAGTACTTC
NA,TRBJ1-6,NA,TRBV5-5,CASSLAGFSPLHF,TGTGCCAGCAGCTTGGCCGGGTTTTCACCCCTCCACTTT
NA,TRBJ1-1,NA,TRBV3-1/TRBV3-2,CASSQIRWDTHTEAFF,TGTGCCAGCAGCCAAATCCGCTGGGACACGCACACTGAAGCTTTCTTT
TRBD1,TRBJ2-3,NA,TRBV7-2,CASSLSQGDTDTQYF,TGTGCCAGCAGCTTATCACAGGGGGATACAGATACGCAGTATTTT
NA,TRBJ2-7,NA,TRBV19,CASSIVYSFYVPSALSSYEQYF,TGTGCCAGTAGTATCGTATACTCTTTCTACGTCCCAAGCGCCCTTAGCTCCTACGAGCAGTACTTC
NA,TRBJ2-1,NA,TRBV27,CASSLYDRSSYNEQFF,TGTGCCAGCAGTTTATATGACAGATCCTCCTACAATGAGCAGTTCTTC
NA,TRBJ1-1,NA,TRBV10-3,CAISPQGPEAFF,TGTGCCATCAGTCCACAGGGTCCTGAAGCTTTCTTT
NA,TRBJ1-4,NA,TRBV24-1,CATSERSGLGGNEKLFF,TGTGCCACCAGTGAACGCTCGGGCCTCGGGGGTAATGAAAAACTGTTTTTT
NA,TRBJ1-3,NA,TRBV28,CASSLGTRTVGNTIYF,TGTGCCAGCAGTTTAGGGACTAGGACGGTCGGAAACACCATATATTTT
TRBD1,TRBJ2-7,NA,TRBV19,CASSKTGTGLYEQYF,TGTGCCAGTAGTAAGACCGGGACAGGGCTGTACGAGCAGTACTTC
TRBD1,TRBJ2-7,NA,TRBV5-6,CASSDSTGKYEQYF,TGTGCCAGCAGCGACTCGACAGGGAAGTACGAGCAGTACTTC
NA,TRBJ2-7,NA,TRBV5-1,CASSLASDEQYF,TGCGCCAGCAGCTTGGCTTCAGACGAGCAGTACTTC
NA,TRBJ2-7,NA,TRBV2,CASSAQGKGYEQYF,TGTGCCAGCAGTGCCCAGGGGAAAGGCTACGAGCAGTACTTC
TRBD1,TRBJ2-7,NA,TRBV5-1,CASSLLQGASYEQYF,TGCGCCAGCAGCTTGTTACAGGGGGCCTCCTACGAGCAGTACTTC
TRBD2,TRBJ2-1,NA,TRBV20-1,CSARIREGQFF,TGCAGTGCTAGAATCAGGGAGGGGCAGTTCTTC
NA,TRBJ1-4,NA,TRBV2,CASRKQGVRVEKLFF,TGTGCCAGCAGGAAACAGGGTGTCAGGGTTGAAAAACTGTTTTTT
TRBD1,TRBJ1-5,once,TRBV19,CASRDRDGQPQHF,TGTGCCAGTAGGGACAGGGACGGTCAGCCCCAGCATTTT
TRBD2,TRBJ2-1,once,TRBV14,CASSQDPGLAWGVFF,TGTGCCAGCAGCCAAGATCCAGGACTAGCCTGGGGTGTGTTCTTC
NA,TRBJ1-4,few,TRBV11-2,CASSFNSNEKLFF,TGTGCCAGCAGCTTCAACAGCAATGAAAAACTGTTTTTT
NA,TRBJ2-7,NA,TRBV7-2,CASSSTRVALYEQYF,TGTGCCAGCAGCTCGACGAGGGTAGCCCTCTACGAGCAGTACTTC
TRBD1,TRBJ2-3,NA,TRBV7-2,CASSPDRGRFDTQYF,TGTGCCAGCAGCCCGGACAGGGGGCGTTTCGATACGCAGTATTTT
TRBD2,TRBJ2-7,once,TRBV19,CASSVLAGGRNYEQYF,TGTGCCAGTAGTGTCCTAGCGGGAGGCCGCAACTACGAGCAGTACTTC
TRBD1,TRBJ2-7,NA,TRBV27,CASSLTRGYEQYF,TGTGCCAGCAGTTTAACCAGGGGGTACGAGCAGTACTTC
NA,TRBJ2-2,once,TRBV6-4,CASPPPTMQATGELFF,TGTGCCAGCCCTCCCCCGACTATGCAGGCCACCGGGGAGCTGTTTTTT
NA,TRBJ2-7,NA,TRBV2,CALNGGQNYEQYF,TGTGCCCTCAACGGGGGACAGAACTACGAGCAGTACTTC